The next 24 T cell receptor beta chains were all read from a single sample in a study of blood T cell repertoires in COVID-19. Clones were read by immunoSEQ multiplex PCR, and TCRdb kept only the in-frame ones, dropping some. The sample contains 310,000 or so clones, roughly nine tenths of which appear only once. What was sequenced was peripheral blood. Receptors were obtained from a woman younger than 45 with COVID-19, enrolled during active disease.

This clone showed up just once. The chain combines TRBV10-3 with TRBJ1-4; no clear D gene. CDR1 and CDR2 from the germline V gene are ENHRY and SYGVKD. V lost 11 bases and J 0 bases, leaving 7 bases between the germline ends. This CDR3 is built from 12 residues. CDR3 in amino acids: CAAGATNEKLFF. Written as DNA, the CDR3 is TGTGCCGCGGGAGCAACTAATGAAAAACTGTTTTTT.

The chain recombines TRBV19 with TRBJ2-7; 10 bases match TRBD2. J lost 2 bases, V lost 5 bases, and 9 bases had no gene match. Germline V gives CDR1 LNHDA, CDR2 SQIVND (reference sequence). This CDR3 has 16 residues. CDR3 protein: CASSLQPSGGTYEQYF. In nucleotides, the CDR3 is TGTGCCAGTAGTCTCCAACCTAGCGGGGGTACCTACGAGCAGTACTTC.

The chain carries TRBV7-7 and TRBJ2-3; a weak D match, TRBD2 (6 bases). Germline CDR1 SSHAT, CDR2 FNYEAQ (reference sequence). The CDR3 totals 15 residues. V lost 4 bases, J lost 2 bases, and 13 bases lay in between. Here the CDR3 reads CASSSGTSPTDTQYF. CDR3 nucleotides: TGTGCCAGCAGCTCAGGGACTTCTCCCACAGATACGCAGTATTTT.

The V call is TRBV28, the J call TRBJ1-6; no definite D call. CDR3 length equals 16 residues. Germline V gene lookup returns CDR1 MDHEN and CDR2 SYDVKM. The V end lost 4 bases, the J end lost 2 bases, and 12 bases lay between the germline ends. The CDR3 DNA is TGTGCCAGCAGTTCTGCGAGGAAGGCCTATAATTCACCCCTCCACTTT. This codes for CASSSARKAYNSPLHF.

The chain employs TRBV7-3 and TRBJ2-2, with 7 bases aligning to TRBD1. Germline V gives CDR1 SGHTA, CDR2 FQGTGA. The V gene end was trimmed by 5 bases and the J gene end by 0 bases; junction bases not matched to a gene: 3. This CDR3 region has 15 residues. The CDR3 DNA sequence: TGTGCCAGCAGCCGCGACAGGGCGAACACCGGGGAGCTGTTTTTT. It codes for CASSRDRANTGELFF. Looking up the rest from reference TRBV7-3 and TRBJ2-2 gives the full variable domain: GAGVSQTPSNKVTEKGKYVELRCDPISGHTALYWYRQSLGQGPEFLIYFQGTGAADDSGLPNDRFFAVRPEGSVSTLKIQRTERGDSAVYLCASSRDRANTGELFFGEGSRLTVL.

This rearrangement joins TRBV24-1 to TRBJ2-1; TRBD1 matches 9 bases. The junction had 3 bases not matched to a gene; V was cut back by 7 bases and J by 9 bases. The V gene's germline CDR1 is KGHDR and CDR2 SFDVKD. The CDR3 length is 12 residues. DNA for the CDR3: TGTGCCACCAGGGACAGGGGCCCTGAGCAGTTCTTC. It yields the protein CATRDRGPEQFF.

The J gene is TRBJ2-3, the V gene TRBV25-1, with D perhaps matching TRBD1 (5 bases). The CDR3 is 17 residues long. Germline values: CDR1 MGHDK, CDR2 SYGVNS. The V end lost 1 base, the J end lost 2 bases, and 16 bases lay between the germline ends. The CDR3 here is CASSEWPRAGNTDTQYF. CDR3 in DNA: TGTGCCAGCAGTGAATGGCCTAGGGCAGGGAACACAGATACGCAGTATTTT.

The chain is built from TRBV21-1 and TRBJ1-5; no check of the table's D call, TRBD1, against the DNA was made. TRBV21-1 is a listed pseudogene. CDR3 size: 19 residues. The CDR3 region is CASSKGRRGYFLGNQPQHF. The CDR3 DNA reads TGTGCCAGCAGCAAAGGTCGCAGGGGATATTTTCTAGGCAATCAGCCCCAGCATTTT.

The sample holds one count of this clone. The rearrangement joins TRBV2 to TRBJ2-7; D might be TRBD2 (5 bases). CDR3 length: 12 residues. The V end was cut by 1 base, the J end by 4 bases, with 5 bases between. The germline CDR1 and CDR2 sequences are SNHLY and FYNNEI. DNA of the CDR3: TGTGCCAGCAGTGAAGGGACTTACGAGCAGTACTTC. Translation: CASSEGTYEQYF.

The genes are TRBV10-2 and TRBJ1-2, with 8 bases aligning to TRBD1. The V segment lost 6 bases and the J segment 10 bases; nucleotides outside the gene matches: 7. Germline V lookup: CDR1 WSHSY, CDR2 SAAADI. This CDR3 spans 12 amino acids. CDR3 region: CASRDRENIYTF. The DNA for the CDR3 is TGCGCCAGCAGGGACAGGGAAAACATCTACACCTTC.

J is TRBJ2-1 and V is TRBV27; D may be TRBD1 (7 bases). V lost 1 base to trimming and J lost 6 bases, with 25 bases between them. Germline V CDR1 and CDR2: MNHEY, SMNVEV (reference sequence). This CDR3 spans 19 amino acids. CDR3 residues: CASSLFGVGGGETVNEQFF. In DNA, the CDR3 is TGTGCCAGCAGTTTATTTGGGGTCGGAGGGGGCGAGACGGTCAATGAGCAGTTCTTC.

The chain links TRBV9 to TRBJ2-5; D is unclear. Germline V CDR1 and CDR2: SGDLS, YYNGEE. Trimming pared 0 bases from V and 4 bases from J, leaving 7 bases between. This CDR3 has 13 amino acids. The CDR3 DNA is TGTGCCAGCAGCGTAGTGAACGGAGAGACCCAGTACTTC. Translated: CASSVVNGETQYF.

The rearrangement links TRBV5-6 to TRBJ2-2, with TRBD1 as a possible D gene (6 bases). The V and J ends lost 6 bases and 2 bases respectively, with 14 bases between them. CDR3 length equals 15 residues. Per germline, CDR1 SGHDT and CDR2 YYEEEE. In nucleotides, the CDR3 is TGTGCCAGCAATTGGGGGCTTTTTAACACCGGGGAGCTGTTTTTT. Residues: CASNWGLFNTGELFF.

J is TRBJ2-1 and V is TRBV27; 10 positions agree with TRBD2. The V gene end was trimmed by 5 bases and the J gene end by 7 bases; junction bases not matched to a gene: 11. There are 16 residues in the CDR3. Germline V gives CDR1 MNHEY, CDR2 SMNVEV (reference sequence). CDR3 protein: CASSALSSGRLNEQFF. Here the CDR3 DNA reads TGTGCCAGCAGTGCACTTAGTAGCGGGAGGTTGAATGAGCAGTTCTTC.

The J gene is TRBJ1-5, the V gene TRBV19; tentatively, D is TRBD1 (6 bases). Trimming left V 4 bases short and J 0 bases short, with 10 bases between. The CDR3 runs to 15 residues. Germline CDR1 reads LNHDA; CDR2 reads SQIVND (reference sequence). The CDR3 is CASSTQGNSNQPQHF. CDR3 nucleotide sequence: TGTGCCAGTAGTACTCAGGGGAATAGCAATCAGCCCCAGCATTTT.

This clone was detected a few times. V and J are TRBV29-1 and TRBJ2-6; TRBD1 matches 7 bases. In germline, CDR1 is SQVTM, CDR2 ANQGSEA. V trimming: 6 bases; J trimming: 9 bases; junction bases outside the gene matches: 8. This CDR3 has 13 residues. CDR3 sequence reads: CSVEKQGSNVLTF. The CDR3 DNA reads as TGCAGCGTGGAGAAACAGGGGAGCAACGTCCTGACTTTC.

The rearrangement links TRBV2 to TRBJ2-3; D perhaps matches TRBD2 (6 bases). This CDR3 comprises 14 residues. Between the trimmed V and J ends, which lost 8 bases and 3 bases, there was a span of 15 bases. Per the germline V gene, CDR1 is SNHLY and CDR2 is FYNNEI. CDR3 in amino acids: CASGGTAQTDTQYF. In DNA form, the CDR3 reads TGTGCCAGCGGGGGGACGGCGCAAACAGATACGCAGTATTTT.

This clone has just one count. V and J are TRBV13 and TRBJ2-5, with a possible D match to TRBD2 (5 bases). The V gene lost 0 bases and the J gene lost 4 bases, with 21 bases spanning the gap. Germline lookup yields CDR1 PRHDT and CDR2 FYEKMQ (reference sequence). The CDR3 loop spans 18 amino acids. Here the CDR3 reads CASSLGRNSDLTGETQYF. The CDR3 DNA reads TGTGCCAGCAGCTTAGGCCGTAATAGCGACCTAACTGGAGAGACCCAGTACTTC.

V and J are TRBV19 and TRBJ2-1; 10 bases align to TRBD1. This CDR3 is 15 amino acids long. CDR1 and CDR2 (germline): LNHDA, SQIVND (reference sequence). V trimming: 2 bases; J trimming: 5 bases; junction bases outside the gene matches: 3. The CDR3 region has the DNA TGTGCCAGTAGTATAAGAGGGACAGGGGACAATGAGCAGTTCTTC. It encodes CASSIRGTGDNEQFF.

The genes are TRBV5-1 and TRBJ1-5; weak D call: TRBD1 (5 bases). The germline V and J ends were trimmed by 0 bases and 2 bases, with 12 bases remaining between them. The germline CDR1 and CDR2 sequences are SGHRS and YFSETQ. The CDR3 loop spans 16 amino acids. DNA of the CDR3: TGCGCCAGCAGCTTGGACGGGGGAGGTGGCAATCAGCCCCAGCATTTT. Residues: CASSLDGGGGNQPQHF.

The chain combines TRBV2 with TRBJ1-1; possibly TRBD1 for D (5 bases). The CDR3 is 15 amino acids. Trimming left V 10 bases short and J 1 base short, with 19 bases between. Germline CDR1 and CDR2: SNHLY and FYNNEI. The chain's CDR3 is CATIRPADKNTEAFF. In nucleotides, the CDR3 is TGTGCCACCATACGGCCTGCGGACAAGAACACTGAAGCTTTCTTT.

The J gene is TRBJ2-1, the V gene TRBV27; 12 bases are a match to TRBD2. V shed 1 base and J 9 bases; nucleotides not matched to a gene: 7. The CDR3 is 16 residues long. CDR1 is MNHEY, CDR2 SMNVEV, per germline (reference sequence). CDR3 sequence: CASSLLSSGRAGEQFF. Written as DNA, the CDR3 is TGTGCCAGCAGTTTATTGTCTAGCGGGAGGGCCGGTGAGCAGTTCTTC.

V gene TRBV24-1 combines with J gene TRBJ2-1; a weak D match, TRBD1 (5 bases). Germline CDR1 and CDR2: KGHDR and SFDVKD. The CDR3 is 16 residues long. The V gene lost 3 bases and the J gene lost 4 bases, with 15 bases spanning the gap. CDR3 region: CATSDTGANNYNEQFF. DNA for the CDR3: TGTGCCACCAGTGATACAGGAGCAAACAATTACAATGAGCAGTTCTTC.

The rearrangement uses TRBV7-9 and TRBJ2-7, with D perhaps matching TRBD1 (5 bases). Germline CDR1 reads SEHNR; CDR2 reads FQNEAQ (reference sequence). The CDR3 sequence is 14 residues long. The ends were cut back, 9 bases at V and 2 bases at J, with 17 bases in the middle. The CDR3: CASMNGRTTYEQYF. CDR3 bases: TGTGCCAGTATGAACGGACGGACAACCTACGAGCAGTACTTC.